Below, 5 T cell receptor beta chains from the same sample are listed, as sequenced in a study of T cells in narcolepsy. The protocol was immunoSEQ multiplex PCR, while the TCRdb copy is restricted to in-frame clones and leaves out a portion. The profile shows roughly 35,000 clones, roughly 84% of them singletons. Sequenced input: CD45RA- memory CD4+ T cells from PBMCs. Receptors were obtained from a human donor with narcolepsy.

This clone has just one count. V usage is TRBV19 and J usage is TRBJ1-1; D perhaps matches TRBD1 (6 bases). Germline CDR1 reads LNHDA; CDR2 reads SQIVND (reference sequence). The CDR3 runs to 19 residues. V gave up 6 bases and J gave up 1 base, with 27 bases separating them. CDR3 bases: TGTGCCAGTAGAGAAAGCCACTGGATACGGTCCAGGGGGAACACTGAAGCTTTCTTT. Translating gives CASRESHWIRSRGNTEAFF.

The rearrangement joins TRBV25-1 to TRBJ1-2; 10 bases match TRBD1. Germline-derived CDR1 and CDR2 are MGHDK and SYGVNS. Trimming removed 7 bases from V and 8 bases from J; junction bases left unmatched: 4. The CDR3 covers 12 residues. The CDR3 loop reads CASIRTGGGYTF. The CDR3 nucleotides are TGTGCCAGCATCCGGACAGGGGGAGGCTACACCTTC.

The V call is TRBV19, the J call TRBJ2-2; perhaps D is TRBD1 or TRBD2 (5 bases each). The length of the CDR3 is 11 residues. Germline lookup yields CDR1 LNHDA and CDR2 SQIVND (reference sequence). V was pared by 6 bases and J by 7 bases, with 6 bases between. This CDR3 is CASRGDGELFF. The CDR3 coding sequence is TGTGCCAGTAGGGGGGACGGGGAGCTGTTTTTT.

The chain links TRBV6-1 to TRBJ1-4, with 10 bases identical to TRBD1. Trimming at V came to 4 bases and at J to 8 bases, leaving 7 bases not matched to a gene. Germline CDR1 and CDR2: MNHNS and SASEGT. The CDR3 consists of 15 residues. The CDR3 here is CASSAFGTGAEKLFF. CDR3 sequence (DNA): TGTGCCAGCAGTGCTTTCGGGACAGGGGCGGAAAAACTGTTTTTT.

As for this clone: Its ends do not fully match the called genes, so a read error is possible. The rearrangement joins TRBV6-5 to TRBJ2-7; 11 nucleotides agree with TRBD1. The germline CDR1 and CDR2 sequences are MNHEY and SVGAGI. The CDR3 covers 14 residues. The CDR3 sequence is CASRRTGGSDEQYF. The CDR3 nucleotides are TGTGCCAGCAGGAGGACAGGGGGCTCCGACGAGCAGTACTTC.